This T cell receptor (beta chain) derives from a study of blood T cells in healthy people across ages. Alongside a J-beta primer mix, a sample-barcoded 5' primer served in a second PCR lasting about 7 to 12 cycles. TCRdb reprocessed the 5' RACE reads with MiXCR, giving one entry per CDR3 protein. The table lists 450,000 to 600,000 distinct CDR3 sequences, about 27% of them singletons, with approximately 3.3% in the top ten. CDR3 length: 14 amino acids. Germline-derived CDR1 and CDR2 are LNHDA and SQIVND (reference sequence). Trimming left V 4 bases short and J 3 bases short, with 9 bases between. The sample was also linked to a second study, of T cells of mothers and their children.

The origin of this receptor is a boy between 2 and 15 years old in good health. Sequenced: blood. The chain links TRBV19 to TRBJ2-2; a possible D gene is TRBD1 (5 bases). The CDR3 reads CASSNSRDTGELFF. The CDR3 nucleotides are TGTGCCAGTAGTAATAGCAGGGACACCGGGGAGCTGTTTTTT.